The text below deals with one T cell receptor (beta chain). This sample stems from a study of Ad26.COV2.S vaccination and SARS-CoV-2 variants. V gave up 0 bases and J gave up 7 bases, with 13 bases separating them. Germline values: CDR1 LGHNA, CDR2 YSLEER. CDR3 length equals 15 residues. Treatment reported: some 20 received Ad26.COV2.S at low or high dose, single or two shots; roughly five received placebo; per-sample allocation not given. Following the first vaccine or placebo injection, samples were taken on day 63. Measured with immunoSEQ multiplex PCR; TCRdb has only the in-frame clones, and not every one. The repertoire holds more than 350,000 clones, with 90% as singletons.

This sequence originates from a person between 18 and 59 years old who received the Ad26.COV2.S COVID-19 vaccine or a placebo. The sequenced sample was peripheral blood, obtained in a trial of Ad26.COV2.S vaccine versus placebo. The chain has TRBV4-3 and TRBJ1-5, with D possibly being TRBD1 (6 bases). CDR3 nucleotide sequence: TGCGCCAGCAGCCAAGATAGGGGGGTTGGGCAGCCCCAGCATTTT. Amino acid sequence: CASSQDRGVGQPQHF.